Here is one T cell receptor (beta chain) with its context. Its matching antigen is unknown. The sample comes from a study of shared clonotypes between healthy human individuals. The study's findings and limits: Richness estimates generally favored naive over memory subsets. Around 4.9% of naive CD4 clonotypes were shared across a few donors.

The protocol was immunoSEQ multiplex PCR, while the TCRdb copy is restricted to in-frame clones and leaves out a portion. The data contain roughly 2.5 million clones, around 90% of them singletons. CDR3 length equals 13 residues. Germline V CDR1 and CDR2: MGHDK, SYGVNS. The ends lost 4 bases at V and 6 bases at J; junction bases unmatched: 2. The receptor comes from a man between 18 and 29 years old in good health. V is TRBV25-1 and J is TRBJ2-2; TRBD1 aligns across 7 bases. The source material was naive CD4+ T cells sorted from blood. Regarding subset: CD45RA+ positively selected. CDR3 residues: CASSGTGAGELFF. In nucleotides, the CDR3 is TGTGCCAGCAGTGGCACAGGGGCCGGGGAGCTGTTTTTT.